Described below is a single TCR beta chain sequence and its context. The CDR3 consists of 13 residues. With V trimmed by 5 bases and J by 9 bases, 2 bases remained unmatched. CDR1 and CDR2 (germline): SGHTA, FQGNSA. Combining a sample-barcoded 5' primer with a J-beta primer mix, a second PCR ran for roughly 6 to 12 cycles. TCRdb reprocessed the 5' RACE reads with MiXCR, giving one entry per CDR3 protein. The profile shows approximately 850,000 distinct CDR3 sequences, around 45% of them singletons. The data were obtained in a study of blood T cells in healthy people across ages. The J gene is TRBJ2-1, the V gene TRBV7-2; 12 nucleotides agree with TRBD2. This sequence was found in a man aged 55 to 70 in good health. Sequenced sample: blood. CDR3 DNA sequence: TGTGCCAGCAGCCAACTAGCGGGAGGTGAGCAGTTCTTC. Its protein product is CASSQLAGGEQFF.